The present entry profiles one T cell receptor beta chain with its context. The sample is drawn from a study of cytomegalovirus exposure and HLA in healthy donors. The PCR was carried out with 60 Vbeta primers and 13 Jbeta primers. The data were produced by immunoSEQ multiplex PCR, yet TCRdb's version contains in-frame clones alone and is incomplete. The sample holds approximately 170,000 clones, 79% seen once. Losses at the gene ends were 5 bases for V and 10 bases for J; bases not matched to a gene: 10. CDR3 length: 14 residues. Germline assignment: CDR1 SGHAT and CDR2 FQDESV (reference sequence). This chain links TRBV11-1 with TRBJ2-2; 7 positions match TRBD2. Sequencing was carried out using PBMCs. The source of this sequence is a woman in her forties or fifties in good health and CMV-seronegative. The CDR3 loop is CASSQRSGRAELFF. The CDR3 DNA reads TGTGCCAGCAGCCAGAGGTCGGGGAGGGCGGAGCTGTTTTTT.